This T cell receptor (beta chain) was observed in a study of blood T cell repertoires in COVID-19. Authors' analysis steps: It was from reference gene primer amplification that nucleated cell counts were estimated. Profiling relied on immunoSEQ multiplex PCR, and the TCRdb table lists in-frame clones only, not all of them. V and J calls and clone size follow that table, whereas D and trimming were derived from the DNA. The sample yields 60,000 to 75,000 clones, more than 75% seen once. Germline values: CDR1 DFQATT, CDR2 SNEGSKA (reference sequence). The CDR3 runs to 15 residues. V gave up 3 bases and J gave up 7 bases; unmatched junction bases: 8.

The TCR sequence derives from a human donor in a cohort sampled during active COVID-19. The sample taken for sequencing was peripheral blood. The rearrangement uses TRBV20-1 and TRBJ1-4; TRBD1 agrees at 10 bases. The CDR3 spells CSASDRGRAFEKLFF. The CDR3 DNA sequence: TGCAGTGCTAGTGACAGGGGGCGAGCTTTTGAAAAACTGTTTTTT.